This entry features one T cell receptor beta chain sequence. The target antigen is unknown. These data are taken from a study of OX40 agonist ivuxolimab in advanced cancers. TCRdb's table, derived via immunoSEQ multiplex PCR, lists solely in-frame clones and lacks some. The top ten clones hold over 1.5% of a sample with fewer than 80,000 clones, 77% of them seen once. Baseline, cycle 4 day 1, and cycle 7 day 1 were the blood sampling points. Study results and caveats: CD8+ T cells showed, on average, more clonal expansion than CD4+ cells.

This specimen was CD4+ or CD8+ T cells sorted from blood, taken in a trial of the OX40 agonist ivuxolimab. This clonotype was sampled from an adult with an advanced solid tumor such as melanoma, head and neck, liver or kidney cancer.

The CDR3, as DNA: TGTGCCAGCAGTTACTCCCCGACGGGGCCCACTGAAGCTTTCTTT. Its translation is CASSYSPTGPTEAFF. The chain employs TRBV6-5 and TRBJ1-1; D possibly corresponds to TRBD1 (5 bases). The CDR3 runs to 15 residues. In germline, CDR1 is MNHEY, CDR2 SVGAGI. The ends were cut back, 0 bases at V and 4 bases at J, with 12 bases in the middle.